This is a list of T cell receptor beta chains from one sample in a study of cytomegalovirus exposure and HLA in healthy donors. Repertoires were generated with immunoSEQ multiplex PCR, while TCRdb's copy carries only in-frame clones and drops some. The sample consists of roughly 160,000 clones, around 82% of them appearing once. The material sequenced was PBMCs. Every receptor here comes from a boy aged 2 to 9 in good health and CMV-seronegative. Both conserved end residues are trimmed from each CDR3.

cdr3_aa j_call v_call
ASSTGTYEQY TRBJ2-7 TRBV19
ASSFPGVRANEKLF TRBJ1-4 TRBV7-8
ASSHGQGGSYEQY TRBJ2-7 TRBV2
ASSYRGHEQY TRBJ2-7 TRBV27
SVESPTGTGLLGGYT TRBJ1-2 TRBV29-1
AWSGLALYNEQF TRBJ2-1 TRBV30
ASSSQSGEGTEAF TRBJ1-1 TRBV7-2
ASSLGGRYNNEQF TRBJ2-1 TRBV11-3
ASSNRLRGPASPNYGYT TRBJ1-2 TRBV5-4
AGADRADQPQH TRBJ1-5 TRBV30
ASSWRGTAPYEQY TRBJ2-7 TRBV5-6
ASSLAPASGATDTQY TRBJ2-3 TRBV7-6
ASHYPQWGHGNTIY TRBJ1-3 TRBV5-8
ASSSSRDGTQY TRBJ2-3 TRBV27
ASSKREVHEQY . TRBV6-5
ASSLLSTDTQY TRBJ2-3 TRBV5-5
ATTAGSGRLFSGELF TRBJ2-2 TRBV27
ASSLTALAKNIQY TRBJ2-4 TRBV5-1
ASSLGTHPDQPQH TRBJ1-5 TRBV5-1
ASSLVLAGAGEQF TRBJ2-1 TRBV7-6
ASSPRQGALAKNIQY TRBJ2-4 TRBV2
ASSQESSRTYNEQF TRBJ2-1 TRBV4-1
ASHRDGTEAF TRBJ1-1 TRBV6-5
ASSSTPGVSYEQY TRBJ2-7 TRBV7-9
ASSVDSGSAETQY TRBJ2-5 TRBV19
ASSVFFEPQY TRBJ2-5 TRBV2
ASSLLAGENYEQY TRBJ2-7 TRBV28
SARGAGELF TRBJ2-2 TRBV20-1
ASSESQGVYNEQF TRBJ2-1 TRBV6-1